These 20 T cell receptor beta chains originate from one sample sequenced in a study of monozygotic twins with inflammatory bowel disease. TCRdb re-called the 5' RACE reads; one entry per CDR3 protein, DNA not given. This table holds over 150,000 distinct CDR3 sequences. Sequences were obtained from blood. The receptors shown here come from a human donor with ulcerative colitis or Crohn's disease, or a healthy co-twin of an affected twin (not recorded which).

This sequence joins TRBV28 and TRBJ2-5; TCRdb calls TRBD1, which cannot be checked without DNA. The length of the CDR3 is 16 residues. The V gene's germline CDR1 is MDHEN and CDR2 SYDVKM. CDR3 protein: CTSSLWDQVGEETQYF.

The chain links TRBV2 to TRBJ2-2; checking the TCRdb D call of TRBD2 is not possible without DNA. This CDR3 is built from 20 residues. CDR1 and CDR2 (germline): SNHLY, FYNNEI. CDR3 sequence: CASTPSGGLAGDEDTGELFF.

The J gene is TRBJ2-7, the V gene TRBV7-3; TCRdb reports TRBD1, a call that lacks DNA to check it against. CDR3 length: 18 residues. Germline CDR1 is SGHTA and CDR2 is FQGTGA. The CDR3 loop reads CASSSYGDRAPLTYEQYF.

The chain uses TRBV6-1 and TRBJ2-1; TCRdb indicates TRBD2, and absent DNA this call remains unverified. The CDR3 has 15 amino acids. Germline lookup yields CDR1 MNHNS and CDR2 SASEGT. CDR3 sequence: CASKPRTSYYNEQFF.

This sequence joins TRBV7-2 and TRBJ2-7; TCRdb proposes TRBD2, but this gene call is untestable without DNA. This CDR3 has 14 amino acids. Germline V CDR1 and CDR2: SGHTA, FQGNSA. CDR3 residues: CASSLVGRAYEQYF.

The V call is TRBV5-1, the J call TRBJ1-2; the TRBD1 assignment by TCRdb is unverifiable without DNA. The CDR3 runs 17 residues. Germline CDR1 is SGHRS and CDR2 is YFSETQ. CDR3 region: CASSLAAGVHSNYGYTF.

The chain combines TRBV7-9 with TRBJ2-5; TCRdb's assignment of TRBD1 cannot be checked, as there is no DNA. The CDR3 is 13 residues long. Per germline, CDR1 SEHNR and CDR2 FQNEAQ (reference sequence). CDR3 region: CASIDPFQETQYF.

The rearrangement joins TRBV9 to TRBJ2-5; TCRdb's assignment of TRBD1 cannot be checked, as there is no DNA. The CDR3 runs to 18 residues. Germline-derived CDR1 and CDR2 are SGDLS and YYNGEE. This chain's CDR3 is CASSFAPSTGVYQETQYF. Drawing the rest from reference TRBV9 and TRBJ2-5, the complete variable domain is DSGVTQTPKHLITATGQRVTLRCSPRSGDLSVYWYQQSLDQGLQFLIQYYNGEERAKGNILERFSAQQFPDLHSELNLSSLELGDSALYFCASSFAPSTGVYQETQYFGPGTRLLVL.

The gene calls are TRBV5-1 and TRBJ2-3; lacking DNA, the TRBD1 call made by TCRdb goes unchecked. This CDR3 has 13 amino acids. Germline CDR1 reads SGHRS; CDR2 reads YFSETQ. The CDR3: CASSGGAADTQYF.

The chain couples TRBV3-1 to TRBJ1-1. The CDR3 is 17 amino acids. Germline values: CDR1 LGHDT, CDR2 YNNKEL (reference sequence). The CDR3 region is CASSQGVGGGMNTEAFF. Full variable domain (missing parts from reference TRBV3-1 and TRBJ1-1): DTAVSQTPKYLVTQMGNDKSIKCEQNLGHDTMYWYKQDSKKFLKIMFSYNNKELIINETVPNRFSPKSPDKAHLNLHINSLELGDSAVYFCASSQGVGGGMNTEAFFGQGTRLTVV.

CDR3 sequence: CASSLAILGWTDRFF. The chain carries TRBV5-1 and TRBJ2-1. CDR3 length equals 15 residues. Per the germline V gene, CDR1 is SGHRS and CDR2 is YFSETQ. The variable domain in full, with the rest retrieved from reference TRBV5-1 and TRBJ2-1, is KAGVTQTPRYLIKTRGQQVTLSCSPISGHRSVSWYQQTPGQGLQFLFEYFSETQRNKGNFPGRFSGRQFSNSRSEMNVSTLELGDSALYLCASSLAILGWTDRFFGPGTRLTVL.

The rearrangement links TRBV5-5 to TRBJ1-5; TCRdb calls TRBD1, which cannot be checked without DNA. The CDR3 runs 14 residues. Germline V gene lookup returns CDR1 SGHKS and CDR2 YYEKEE (reference sequence). This CDR3 is CASSRGPINQPQHF.

The chain is built from TRBV4-3 and TRBJ1-5; TCRdb returns TRBD1, unconfirmable since there is no DNA. The CDR3 consists of 15 residues. From germline, CDR1 is LGHNA and CDR2 YSLEER. The CDR3 loop reads CASSQGRGSNQPQHF.

The chain joins TRBV4-1 to TRBJ2-6; TCRdb gives TRBD1 as the D gene, but with no DNA this cannot be confirmed. The CDR3 has 18 amino acids. Germline CDR1 reads MGHRA; CDR2 reads YSYEKL. CDR3 amino acids: CASSQDGAGSSGANVLTF.

V and J are TRBV7-2 and TRBJ1-4; the TCRdb D gene call, TRBD1, has no DNA to confirm it. The V gene's germline CDR1 is SGHTA and CDR2 FQGNSA. The CDR3 is made up of 15 amino acids. The CDR3 sequence: CASTRRGWGDEKLFF.

The rearrangement joins TRBV7-2 to TRBJ2-1; TCRdb lists TRBD2, though no DNA is available to test this call. Per germline, CDR1 SGHTA and CDR2 FQGNSA. The CDR3 runs 16 residues. CDR3 in amino acids: CASSAQLAATYNEQFF.

J is TRBJ1-2 and V is TRBV28. Per germline, CDR1 MDHEN and CDR2 SYDVKM. The CDR3 covers 13 residues. The CDR3 region is CASSLTPARGYTF.

The CDR3 here is CASSLGGSGAADRYEQYF. The rearrangement joins TRBV11-2 to TRBJ2-7; TCRdb lists TRBD1, though no DNA is available to test this call. The CDR3 has 18 amino acids. CDR1 is SGHAT and CDR2 is FQNNGV in the germline V gene.

The rearrangement links TRBV20-1 to TRBJ1-5; TCRdb's D gene call, TRBD1, goes unchecked for lack of DNA. The germline V gene encodes CDR1 DFQATT and CDR2 SNEGSKA (reference sequence). The CDR3 is made up of 15 amino acids. The CDR3 sequence is CSAPRGQGYHQPQHF.

The chain employs TRBV27 and TRBJ1-2; TCRdb reports TRBD1, a call that lacks DNA to check it against. From germline, CDR1 is MNHEY and CDR2 SMNVEV (reference sequence). The CDR3 contains 15 residues. CDR3: CASSLEGQANYGYTF.